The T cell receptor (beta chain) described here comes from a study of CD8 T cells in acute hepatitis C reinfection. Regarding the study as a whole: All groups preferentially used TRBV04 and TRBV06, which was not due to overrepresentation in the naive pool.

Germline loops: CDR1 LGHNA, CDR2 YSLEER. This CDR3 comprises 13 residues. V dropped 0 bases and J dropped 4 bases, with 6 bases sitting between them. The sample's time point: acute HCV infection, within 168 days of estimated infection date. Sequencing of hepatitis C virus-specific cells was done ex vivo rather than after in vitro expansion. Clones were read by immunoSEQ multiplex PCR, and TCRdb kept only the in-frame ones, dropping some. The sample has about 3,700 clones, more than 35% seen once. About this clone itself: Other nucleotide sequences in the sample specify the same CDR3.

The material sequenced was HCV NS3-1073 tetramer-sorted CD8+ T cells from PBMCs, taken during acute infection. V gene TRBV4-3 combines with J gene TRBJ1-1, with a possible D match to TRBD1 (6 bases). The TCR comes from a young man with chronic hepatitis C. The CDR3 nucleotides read TGCGCCAGCAGCCAAGAAGGGGGCACTGAAGCTTTCTTT. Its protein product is CASSQEGGTEAFF.